Presented here are 5 T cell receptor beta chains from one specimen sequenced in a study of T cell repertoires in cytomegalovirus infection. TCRdb independently ran MiXCR on the reads; one entry per CDR3 protein. The sample carries 700,000 to 950,000 distinct CDR3 sequences, 30% to 35% recorded once. Antigens of these TCRs are unknown. The input for sequencing was cultured CD8+ T cells from PBMCs, taken from culture after CMV antigen stimulation. The receptors here all came from a human donor in good health (CMV status not recorded). Some clones in this sample may be carry-over from other donors' samples.

CDR3 loop: CASRGHQETQYF. The CDR3 DNA reads TGTGCCAGCAGGGGACACCAAGAGACCCAGTACTTC. The V gene is TRBV7-9, the J gene TRBJ2-5, with D perhaps given as TRBD1 or TRBD2 (5 bases each). V lost 6 bases and J 0 bases, leaving 5 bases between the germline ends. The CDR3 totals 12 residues. Per germline, CDR1 SEHNR and CDR2 FQNEAQ (reference sequence).

This clonotype came up a few times. The V and J genes are TRBV19 and TRBJ1-1; maybe TRBD1 (5 bases). The CDR3 contains 12 residues. Germline V gene sequence: CDR1 LNHDA, CDR2 SQIVND (reference sequence). The V gene lost 9 bases and the J gene lost 7 bases, with 15 bases spanning the gap. CDR3 sequence: CASQGARHEAFF. Here the CDR3 DNA reads TGTGCCAGCCAAGGGGCTCGTCATGAAGCTTTCTTT.

The chain uses TRBV5-8 and TRBJ1-6; no definite D call. V was trimmed by 2 bases and J by 10 bases, leaving 22 bases between them. Germline CDR1 reads SGHTS; CDR2 reads YDEGEE. The CDR3 has 17 residues. This CDR3 is CASSFGTTKGWYSPLHF. The DNA of the CDR3 is TGTGCCAGCAGCTTCGGCACCACGAAGGGCTGGTACTCACCCCTCCACTTT.

In its sample, this clonotype was seen a few times. The chain combines TRBV13 with TRBJ1-1; 7 nucleotides align to TRBD1. The V gene end was trimmed by 5 bases and the J gene end by 0 bases; junction bases not matched to a gene: 6. Germline-derived CDR1 and CDR2 are PRHDT and FYEKMQ (reference sequence). This CDR3 contains 15 residues. The CDR3 here is CASSLQQGLNTEAFF. CDR3 DNA sequence: TGTGCCAGCAGCCTCCAACAGGGGCTGAACACTGAAGCTTTCTTT.

In its sample, this clonotype was seen once. V is TRBV5-1 and J is TRBJ2-1; D is tentatively TRBD1 or TRBD2 (5 bases each). Trimming shortened V by 0 bases and J by 6 bases, and 13 bases separated the two germline ends. CDR3 length equals 15 residues. Germline lookup yields CDR1 SGHRS and CDR2 YFSETQ. The CDR3 protein is CASSLGDEPSNEQFF. In DNA, the CDR3 is TGCGCCAGCAGCTTGGGGGACGAACCCAGCAATGAGCAGTTCTTC.